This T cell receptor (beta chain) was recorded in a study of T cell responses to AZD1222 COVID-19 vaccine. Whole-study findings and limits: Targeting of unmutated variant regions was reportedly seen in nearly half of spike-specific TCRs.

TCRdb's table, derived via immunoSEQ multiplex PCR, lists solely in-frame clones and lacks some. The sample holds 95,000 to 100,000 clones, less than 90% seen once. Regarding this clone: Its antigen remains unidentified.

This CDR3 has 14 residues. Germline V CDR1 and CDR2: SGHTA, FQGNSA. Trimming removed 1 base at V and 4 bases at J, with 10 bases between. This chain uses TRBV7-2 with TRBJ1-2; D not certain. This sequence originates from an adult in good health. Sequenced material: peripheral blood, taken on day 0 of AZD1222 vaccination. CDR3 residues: CASSLGGRLYGYTF. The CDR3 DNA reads TGTGCCAGCAGCTTAGGAGGACGCCTCTATGGCTACACCTTC.